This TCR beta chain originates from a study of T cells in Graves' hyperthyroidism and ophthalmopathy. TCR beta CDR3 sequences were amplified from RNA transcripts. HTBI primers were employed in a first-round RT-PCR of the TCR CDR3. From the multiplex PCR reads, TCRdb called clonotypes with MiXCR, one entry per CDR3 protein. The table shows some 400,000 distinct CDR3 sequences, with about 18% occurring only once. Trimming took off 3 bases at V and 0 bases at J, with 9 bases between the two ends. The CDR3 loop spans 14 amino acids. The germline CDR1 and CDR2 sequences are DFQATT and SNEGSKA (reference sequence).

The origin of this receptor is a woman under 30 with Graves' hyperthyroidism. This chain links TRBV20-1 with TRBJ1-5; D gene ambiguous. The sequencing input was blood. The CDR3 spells CSASNRGSNQPQHF. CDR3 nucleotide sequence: TGCAGTGCTAGCAACCGTGGTAGCAATCAGCCCCAGCATTTT.